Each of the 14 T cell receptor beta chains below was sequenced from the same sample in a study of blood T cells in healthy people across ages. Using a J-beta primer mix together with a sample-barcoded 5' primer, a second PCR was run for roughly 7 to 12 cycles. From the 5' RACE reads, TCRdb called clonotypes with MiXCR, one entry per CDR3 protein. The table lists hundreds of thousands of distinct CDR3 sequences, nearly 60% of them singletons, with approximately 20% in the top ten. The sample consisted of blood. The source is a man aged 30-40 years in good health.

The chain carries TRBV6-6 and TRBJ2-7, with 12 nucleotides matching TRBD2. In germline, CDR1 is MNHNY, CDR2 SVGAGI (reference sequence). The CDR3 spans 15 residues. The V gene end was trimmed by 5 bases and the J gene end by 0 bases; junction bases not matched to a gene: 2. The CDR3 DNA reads TGTGCCAGCAGTCCTAGCGGGAGGGCCTCCTACGAGCAGTACTTC. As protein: CASSPSGRASYEQYF.

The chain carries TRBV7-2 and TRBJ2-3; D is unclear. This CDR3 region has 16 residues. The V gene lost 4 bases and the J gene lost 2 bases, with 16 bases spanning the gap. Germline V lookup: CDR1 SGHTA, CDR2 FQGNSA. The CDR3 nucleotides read TGTGCCAGCAGCTCCATGGCGGAAGCCTTCACAGATACGCAGTATTTT. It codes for CASSSMAEAFTDTQYF. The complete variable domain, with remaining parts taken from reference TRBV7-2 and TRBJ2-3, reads GAGVSQSPSNKVTEKGKDVELRCDPISGHTALYWYRQSLGQGLEFLIYFQGNSAPDKSGLPSDRFSAERTGGSVSTLTIQRTQQEDSAVYLCASSSMAEAFTDTQYFGPGTRLTVL.

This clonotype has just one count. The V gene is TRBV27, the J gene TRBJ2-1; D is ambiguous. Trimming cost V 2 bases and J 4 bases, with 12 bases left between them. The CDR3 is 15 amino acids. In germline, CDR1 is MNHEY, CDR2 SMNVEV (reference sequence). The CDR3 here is CASSLIQLTYNEQFF. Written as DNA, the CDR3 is TGTGCCAGCAGTTTAATACAACTAACATACAATGAGCAGTTCTTC.

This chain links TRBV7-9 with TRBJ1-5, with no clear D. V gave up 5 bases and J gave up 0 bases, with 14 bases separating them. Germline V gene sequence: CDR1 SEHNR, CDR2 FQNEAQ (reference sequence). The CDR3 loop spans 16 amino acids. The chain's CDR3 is CASSTTRETSNQPQHF. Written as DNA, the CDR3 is TGTGCCAGCAGCACAACGCGGGAGACTAGCAATCAGCCCCAGCATTTT.

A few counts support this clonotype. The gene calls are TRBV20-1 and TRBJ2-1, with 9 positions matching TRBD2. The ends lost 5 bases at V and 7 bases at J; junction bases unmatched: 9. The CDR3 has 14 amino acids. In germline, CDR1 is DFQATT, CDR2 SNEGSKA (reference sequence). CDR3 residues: CSAPLAGYGNEQFF. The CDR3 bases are TGCAGTGCTCCCCTAGCGGGGTACGGGAATGAGCAGTTCTTC.

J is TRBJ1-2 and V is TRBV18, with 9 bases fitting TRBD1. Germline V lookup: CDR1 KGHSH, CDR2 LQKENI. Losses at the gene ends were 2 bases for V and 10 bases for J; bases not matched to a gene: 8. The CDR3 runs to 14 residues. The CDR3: CASSPTRDRDVYTF. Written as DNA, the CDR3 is TGTGCCAGCTCACCAACTCGGGACAGGGACGTCTACACCTTC.

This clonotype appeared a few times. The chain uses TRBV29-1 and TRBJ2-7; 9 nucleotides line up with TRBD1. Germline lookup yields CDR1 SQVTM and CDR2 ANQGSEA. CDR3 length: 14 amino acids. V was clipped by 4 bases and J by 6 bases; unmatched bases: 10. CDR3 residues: CSVGLGQGSVEQYF. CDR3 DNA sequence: TGCAGCGTTGGTCTGGGACAGGGAAGTGTCGAGCAGTACTTC.

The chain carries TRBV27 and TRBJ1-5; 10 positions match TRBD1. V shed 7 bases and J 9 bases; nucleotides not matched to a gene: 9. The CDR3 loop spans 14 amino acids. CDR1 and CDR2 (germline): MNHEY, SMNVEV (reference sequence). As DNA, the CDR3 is TGTGCCAGCAACGGACAGGGGGGTGCTTGGCCCCAGCATTTT. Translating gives CASNGQGGAWPQHF.

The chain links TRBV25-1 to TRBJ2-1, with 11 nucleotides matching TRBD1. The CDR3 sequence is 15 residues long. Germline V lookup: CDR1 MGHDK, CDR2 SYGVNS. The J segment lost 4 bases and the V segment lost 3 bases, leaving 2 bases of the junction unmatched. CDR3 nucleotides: TGTGCCAGCAGTGAGGGGACAGGGGGTTACAATGAGCAGTTCTTC. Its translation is CASSEGTGGYNEQFF.

CDR3 bases: TGTGCCAGCAGTACCCGGGACTACCTAGGGTTCTTC. Residues: CASSTRDYLGFF. This rearrangement joins TRBV2 to TRBJ2-1, with 7 bases that match TRBD2. V trimming: 5 bases; J trimming: 15 bases; junction bases outside the gene matches: 10. The germline gives CDR1 SNHLY, CDR2 FYNNEI. This CDR3 is 12 amino acids long.

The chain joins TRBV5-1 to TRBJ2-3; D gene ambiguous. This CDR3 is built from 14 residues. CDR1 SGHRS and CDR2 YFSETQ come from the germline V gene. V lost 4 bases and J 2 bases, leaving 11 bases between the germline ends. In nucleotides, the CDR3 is TGCGCCAGCAGCACGGACGCACCCACAGATACGCAGTATTTT. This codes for CASSTDAPTDTQYF.

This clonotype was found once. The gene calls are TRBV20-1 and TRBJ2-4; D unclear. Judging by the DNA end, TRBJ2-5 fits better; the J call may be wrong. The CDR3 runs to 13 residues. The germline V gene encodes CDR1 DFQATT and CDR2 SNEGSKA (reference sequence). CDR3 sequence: CSARDPNTETQYF. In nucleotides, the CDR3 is TGCAGTGCTAGGGACCCCAATACGGAGACCCAGTACTTC.

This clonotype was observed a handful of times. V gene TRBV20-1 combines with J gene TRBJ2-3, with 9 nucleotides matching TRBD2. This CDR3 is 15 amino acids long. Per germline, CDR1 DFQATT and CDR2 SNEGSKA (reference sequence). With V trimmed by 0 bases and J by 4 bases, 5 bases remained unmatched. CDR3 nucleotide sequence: TGCAGTGCTAGAGATGCTAGCGGGGCAGCAGATACGCAGTATTTT. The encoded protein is CSARDASGAADTQYF.

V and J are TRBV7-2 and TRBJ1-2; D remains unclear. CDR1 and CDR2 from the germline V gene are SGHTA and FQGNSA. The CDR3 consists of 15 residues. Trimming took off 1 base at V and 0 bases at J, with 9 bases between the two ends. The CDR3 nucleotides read TGTGCCAGCAGCTTAGTTGGAGTTTCTAACTATGGCTACACCTTC. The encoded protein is CASSLVGVSNYGYTF.